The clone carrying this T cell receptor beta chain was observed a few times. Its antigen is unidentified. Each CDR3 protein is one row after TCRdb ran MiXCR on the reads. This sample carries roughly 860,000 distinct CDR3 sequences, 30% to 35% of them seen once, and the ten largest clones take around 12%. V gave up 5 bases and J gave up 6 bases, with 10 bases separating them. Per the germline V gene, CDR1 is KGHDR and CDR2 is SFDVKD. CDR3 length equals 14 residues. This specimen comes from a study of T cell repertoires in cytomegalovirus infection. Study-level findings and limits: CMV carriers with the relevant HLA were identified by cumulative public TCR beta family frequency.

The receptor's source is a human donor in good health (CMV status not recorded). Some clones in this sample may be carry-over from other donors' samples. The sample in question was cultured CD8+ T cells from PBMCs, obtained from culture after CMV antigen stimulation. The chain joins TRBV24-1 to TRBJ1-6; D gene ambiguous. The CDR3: CATSGSGSNSPLHF. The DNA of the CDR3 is TGTGCCACCAGTGGATCCGGGAGTAATTCACCCCTCCACTTT.